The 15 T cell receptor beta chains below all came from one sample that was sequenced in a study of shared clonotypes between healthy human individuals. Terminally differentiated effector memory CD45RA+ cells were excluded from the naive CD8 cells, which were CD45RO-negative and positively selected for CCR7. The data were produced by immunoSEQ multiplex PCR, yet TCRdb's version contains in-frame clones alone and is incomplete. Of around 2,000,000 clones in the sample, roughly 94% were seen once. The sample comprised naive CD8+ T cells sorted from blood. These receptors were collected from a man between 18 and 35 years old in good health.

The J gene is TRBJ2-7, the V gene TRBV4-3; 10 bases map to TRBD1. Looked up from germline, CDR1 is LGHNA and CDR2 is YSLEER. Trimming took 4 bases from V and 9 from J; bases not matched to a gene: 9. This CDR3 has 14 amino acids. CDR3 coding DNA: TGCGCCAGCAGCCCCGGACAGGGGGATTCCAGGCAGTACTTC. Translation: CASSPGQGDSRQYF.

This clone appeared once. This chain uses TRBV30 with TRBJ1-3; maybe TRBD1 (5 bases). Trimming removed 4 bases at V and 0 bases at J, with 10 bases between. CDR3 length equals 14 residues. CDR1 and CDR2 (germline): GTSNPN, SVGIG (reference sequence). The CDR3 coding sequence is TGTGCCTGGATCGTGGGGGACTCTGGAAACACCATATATTTT. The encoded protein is CAWIVGDSGNTIYF.

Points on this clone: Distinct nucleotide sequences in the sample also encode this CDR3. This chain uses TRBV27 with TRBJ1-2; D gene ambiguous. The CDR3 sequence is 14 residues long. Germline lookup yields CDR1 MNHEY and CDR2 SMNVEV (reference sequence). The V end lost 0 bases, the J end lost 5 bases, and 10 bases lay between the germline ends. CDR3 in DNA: TGTGCCAGCAGTTTATCAGGTACACTGTATGGCTACACCTTC. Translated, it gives CASSLSGTLYGYTF.

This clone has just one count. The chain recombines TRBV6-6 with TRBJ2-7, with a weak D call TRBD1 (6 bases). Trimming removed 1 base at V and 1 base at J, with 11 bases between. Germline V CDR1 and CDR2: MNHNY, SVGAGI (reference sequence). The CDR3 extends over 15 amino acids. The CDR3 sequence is CASSYWTDGSYEQYF. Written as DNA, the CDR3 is TGTGCCAGCAGTTACTGGACAGACGGATCCTACGAGCAGTACTTC.

The chain's CDR3 is CASSQGLAGGPSYNEQFF. The CDR3 nucleotides are TGCGCCAGCAGCCAGGGACTAGCGGGGGGCCCTTCCTACAATGAGCAGTTCTTC. The V call is TRBV5-1, the J call TRBJ2-1; 15 bases line up with TRBD2. CDR1 SGHRS and CDR2 YFSETQ come from the germline V gene. The CDR3 loop spans 18 amino acids. V lost 4 bases and J lost 1; bases outside the gene matches: 6. The full variable domain, rest sourced from reference TRBV5-1 and TRBJ2-1, is KAGVTQTPRYLIKTRGQQVTLSCSPISGHRSVSWYQQTPGQGLQFLFEYFSETQRNKGNFPGRFSGRQFSNSRSEMNVSTLELGDSALYLCASSQGLAGGPSYNEQFFGPGTRLTVL.

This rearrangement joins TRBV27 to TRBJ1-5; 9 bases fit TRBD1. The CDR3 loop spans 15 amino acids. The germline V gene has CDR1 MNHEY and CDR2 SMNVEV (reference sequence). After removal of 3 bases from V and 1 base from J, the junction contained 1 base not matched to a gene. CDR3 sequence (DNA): TGTGCCAGCAGTTTTGGGACAGGGAGCAATCAGCCCCAGCATTTT. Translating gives CASSFGTGSNQPQHF.

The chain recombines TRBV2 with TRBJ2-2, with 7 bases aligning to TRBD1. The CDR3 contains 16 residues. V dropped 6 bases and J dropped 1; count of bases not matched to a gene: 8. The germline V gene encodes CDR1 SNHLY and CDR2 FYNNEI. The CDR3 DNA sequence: TGTGCCAGCAGGGATAGGGACAGACTGAACACCGGGGAGCTGTTTTTT. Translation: CASRDRDRLNTGELFF.

CDR3 sequence reads: CASSQVENQPQHF. DNA of the CDR3: TGCGCCAGCAGCCAAGTGGAGAATCAGCCCCAGCATTTT. V and J are TRBV4-1 and TRBJ1-5; the D is unclear. Germline V CDR1 and CDR2: MGHRA, YSYEKL. Between the trimmed V and J ends, which lost 1 base and 4 bases, there was a span of 5 bases. The CDR3 loop spans 13 amino acids.

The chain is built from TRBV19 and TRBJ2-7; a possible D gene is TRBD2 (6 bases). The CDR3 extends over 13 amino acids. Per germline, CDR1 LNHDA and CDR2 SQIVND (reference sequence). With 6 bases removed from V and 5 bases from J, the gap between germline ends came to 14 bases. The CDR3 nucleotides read TGTGCCAGTAGCCTATGGGGGACTGACGAGCAGTACTTC. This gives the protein CASSLWGTDEQYF.

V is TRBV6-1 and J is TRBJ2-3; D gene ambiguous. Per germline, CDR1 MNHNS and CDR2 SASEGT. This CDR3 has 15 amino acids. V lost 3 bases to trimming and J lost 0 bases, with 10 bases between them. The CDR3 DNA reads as TGTGCCAGCAGTGACAGCCCCGCTAGCACAGATACGCAGTATTTT. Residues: CASSDSPASTDTQYF.

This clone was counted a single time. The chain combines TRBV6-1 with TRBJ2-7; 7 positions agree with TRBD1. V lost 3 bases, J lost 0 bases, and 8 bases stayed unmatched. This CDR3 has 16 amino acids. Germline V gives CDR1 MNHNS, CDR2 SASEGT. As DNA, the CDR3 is TGTGCCAGCAGTGACCTGGGACAGACAAACTCCTACGAGCAGTACTTC. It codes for CASSDLGQTNSYEQYF.

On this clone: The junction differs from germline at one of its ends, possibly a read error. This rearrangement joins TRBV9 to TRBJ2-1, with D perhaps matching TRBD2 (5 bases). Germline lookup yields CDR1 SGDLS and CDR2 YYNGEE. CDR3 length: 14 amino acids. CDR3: CASSSEDSHNEQFF. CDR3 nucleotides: TGTGCCAGCAGCTCCGAGGACTCCCACAATGAGCAGTTCTTC.

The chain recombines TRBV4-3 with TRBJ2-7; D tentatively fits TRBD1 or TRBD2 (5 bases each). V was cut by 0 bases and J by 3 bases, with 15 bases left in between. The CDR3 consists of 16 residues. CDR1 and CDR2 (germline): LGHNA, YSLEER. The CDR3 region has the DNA TGCGCCAGCAGCCAAGACCCAGAAGAGGGGTTCTACGAGCAGTACTTC. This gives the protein CASSQDPEEGFYEQYF.

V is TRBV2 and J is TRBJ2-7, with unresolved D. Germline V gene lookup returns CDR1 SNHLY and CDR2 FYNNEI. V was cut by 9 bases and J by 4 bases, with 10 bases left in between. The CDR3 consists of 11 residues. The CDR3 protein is CASAFGYEQYF. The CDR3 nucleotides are TGTGCCAGTGCATTCGGTTACGAGCAGTACTTC.

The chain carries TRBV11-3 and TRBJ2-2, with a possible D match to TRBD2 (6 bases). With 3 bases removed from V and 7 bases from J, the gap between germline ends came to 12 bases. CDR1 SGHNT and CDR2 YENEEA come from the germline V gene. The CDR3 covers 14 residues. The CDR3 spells CASSFPGGNGELFF. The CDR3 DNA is TGTGCCAGCAGCTTCCCCGGGGGTAACGGGGAGCTGTTTTTT.